Following are 16 T cell receptor beta chains from one sample sequenced in a study of control samples from healthy donors and cancer patients. Sequenced by immunoSEQ multiplex PCR; TCRdb stores in-frame clones only, minus some. The table includes 80,000 to 100,000 clones, 79% detected once. Sequencing was carried out using blood. The receptors here all came from a woman in her twenties or thirties in good health.

V usage is TRBV24-1 and J usage is TRBJ2-1, with D possibly matching TRBD1 (5 bases). The CDR3 totals 17 residues. CDR1 is KGHDR and CDR2 is SFDVKD in the germline V gene. Trimming removed 7 bases at V and 3 bases at J, with 21 bases between. CDR3 region: CATSSTPTTTDYNEQFF. CDR3 DNA sequence: TGTGCCACCAGCTCGACCCCAACAACGACAGACTACAATGAGCAGTTCTTC.

This chain connects TRBV4-3 to TRBJ2-7; tentatively, D is TRBD2 (6 bases). The germline V and J ends were trimmed by 3 bases and 2 bases, with 14 bases remaining between them. The CDR3 runs to 15 residues. Germline CDR1 LGHNA, CDR2 YSLEER. In DNA, the CDR3 is TGCGCCAGCAGCCAGGGATGGGGGGAGGCCTACGAGCAGTACTTC. This translates into CASSQGWGEAYEQYF.

The V call is TRBV12-3 or TRBV12-4, the J call TRBJ2-1; 7 nucleotides align to TRBD2. The CDR3 length is 13 residues. The V gene end was trimmed by 4 bases and the J gene end by 7 bases; junction bases not matched to a gene: 4. The CDR3 loop reads CASSSGGINEQFF. CDR3 coding DNA: TGTGCCAGCAGTTCGGGGGGAATAAATGAGCAGTTCTTC.

The count of this clone is one. This chain links TRBV21-1 with TRBJ1-2; the listed D gene, TRBD1, was not tested against the DNA. TRBV21-1 is deemed a pseudogene. This CDR3 spans 13 amino acids. The CDR3 loop is CASSRYRGRGYTF. Written as DNA, the CDR3 is TGTGCCAGCAGCAGATACAGGGGACGAGGCTACACCTTC.

The V gene is TRBV12-5, the J gene TRBJ2-7, with D possibly called TRBD1 or TRBD2 (5 bases each). The V end was cut by 7 bases, the J end by 3 bases, with 16 bases between. Germline V CDR1 and CDR2: LGHNT, FRNRAP. This CDR3 is built from 14 residues. CDR3 residues: CASALTGTVYEQYF. The CDR3 DNA sequence: TGTGCTAGTGCTCTAACCGGGACGGTCTACGAGCAGTACTTC.

The V gene is TRBV19, the J gene TRBJ1-4; D uncertain. In germline, CDR1 is LNHDA, CDR2 SQIVND (reference sequence). This CDR3 comprises 13 residues. The V and J ends lost 8 bases and 7 bases respectively, with 14 bases between them. This CDR3 reads CASGTWLAEKLFF. The CDR3 DNA sequence: TGTGCCAGTGGTACCTGGTTAGCTGAAAAACTGTTTTTT.

The rearrangement joins TRBV9 to TRBJ2-7; D is unclear. Germline CDR1 reads SGDLS; CDR2 reads YYNGEE. This CDR3 has 14 amino acids. Between the trimmed V and J ends, which lost 4 bases and 2 bases, there was a span of 13 bases. The CDR3 is CASSTSSAPYEQYF. The CDR3 bases are TGTGCCAGCAGCACCTCTAGTGCCCCCTACGAGCAGTACTTC.

This clone appeared once. This rearrangement joins TRBV7-6 to TRBJ2-2, with 7 positions matching TRBD1. CDR3 size: 15 residues. V lost 1 base and J lost 1; bases outside the gene matches: 0. Germline loops: CDR1 SGHVS, CDR2 FNYEAQ. The CDR3 here is CASSLDRGNTGELFF. Written as DNA, the CDR3 is TGTGCCAGCAGCTTAGACAGGGGGAACACCGGGGAGCTGTTTTTT.

The CDR3 region has the DNA TGCGCCAGCAGCTTGTGGCAGGGAGGGAGTGGGACTGAAGCTTTCTTT. This sequence encodes CASSLWQGGSGTEAFF. This sequence joins TRBV5-1 and TRBJ1-1; possibly TRBD1 for D (5 bases). The CDR3 consists of 16 residues. V gave up 1 base and J gave up 5 bases, with 18 bases separating them. Germline CDR1 reads SGHRS; CDR2 reads YFSETQ.

The CDR3 loop is CASSLRQGSLTEAFF. DNA for the CDR3: TGTGCCAGCTCACTCCGACAGGGTTCGTTAACTGAAGCTTTCTTT. The rearrangement links TRBV18 to TRBJ1-1; 7 nucleotides line up with TRBD1. Germline V lookup: CDR1 KGHSH, CDR2 LQKENI. Losses at the gene ends were 4 bases for V and 5 bases for J; bases not matched to a gene: 10. This CDR3 has 15 amino acids. The entire variable domain, with the rest obtained from reference TRBV18 and TRBJ1-1, is as follows: NAGVMQNPRHLVRRRGQEARLRCSPMKGHSHVYWYRQLPEEGLKFMVYLQKENIIDESGMPKERFSAEFPKEGPSILRIQQVVRGDSAAYFCASSLRQGSLTEAFFGQGTRLTVV.

The chain employs TRBV5-1 and TRBJ1-1; 9 nucleotides agree with TRBD1. Trimming removed 4 bases from V and 1 base from J; junction bases left unmatched: 5. The CDR3 has 15 residues. Germline lookup yields CDR1 SGHRS and CDR2 YFSETQ. This CDR3 reads CASSATGGPNTEAFF. DNA of the CDR3: TGCGCCAGCAGCGCTACAGGGGGCCCGAACACTGAAGCTTTCTTT.

The chain carries TRBV6-5 and TRBJ2-2, with a weak D call TRBD1 (6 bases). The V end was cut by 7 bases, the J end by 0 bases, with 12 bases between. Germline V gene sequence: CDR1 MNHEY, CDR2 SVGAGI. This CDR3 spans 15 amino acids. This CDR3 reads CASNHGTPNTGELFF. The CDR3, as DNA: TGTGCCAGCAACCACGGGACACCGAACACCGGGGAGCTGTTTTTT.

V usage is TRBV10-3 and J usage is TRBJ1-1, with 9 bases aligning to TRBD1. The V gene's germline CDR1 is ENHRY and CDR2 SYGVKD. There are 16 residues in the CDR3. V gave up 2 bases and J gave up 3 bases; unmatched junction bases: 7. The CDR3 bases are TGTGCCATCAGTGAGGGGACAGGGATAGGTTACACTGAAGCTTTCTTT. Its protein product is CAISEGTGIGYTEAFF.

The V call is TRBV7-3, the J call TRBJ2-3; D possibly corresponds to TRBD2 (5 bases). Germline V gene sequence: CDR1 SGHTA, CDR2 FQGTGA. The length of the CDR3 is 14 residues. Trimming removed 4 bases from V and 0 bases from J, with 8 bases in between. CDR3: CASSYRTSTDTQYF. As DNA, the CDR3 is TGTGCCAGCAGCTACCGGACTAGCACAGATACGCAGTATTTT.

CDR3 sequence: CASSLSPSLQYTF. The CDR3 DNA follows: TGTGCCAGCAGTTTATCCCCCAGCCTTCAATACACCTTC. The chain combines TRBV27 with TRBJ1-2; D is undetermined. Germline CDR1 reads MNHEY; CDR2 reads SMNVEV (reference sequence). V lost 0 bases and J lost 11, with 13 bases in between. This CDR3 has 13 residues.

This clone was observed a few times. The rearrangement joins TRBV30 to TRBJ1-5, with 7 bases lining up with TRBD1. This CDR3 region has 15 residues. Per the germline V gene, CDR1 is GTSNPN and CDR2 is SVGIG (reference sequence). V dropped 5 bases and J dropped 0; count of bases not matched to a gene: 7. DNA of the CDR3: TGTGCCTGGGGCCGGGGGACAGTTAGCAATCAGCCCCAGCATTTT. Amino acids: CAWGRGTVSNQPQHF. Supplemented by reference TRBV30 and TRBJ1-5, the full variable domain reads SQTIHQWPATLVQPVGSPLSLECTVEGTSNPNLYWYRQAAGRGLQLLFYSVGIGQISSEVPQNLSASRPQDRQFILSSKKLLLSDSGFYLCAWGRGTVSNQPQHFGDGTRLSIL.